Presented here are 16 T cell receptor beta chains from one specimen sequenced in a study of beta chain features in type 1 diabetes. Expressed TCRB transcripts were sequenced after all isolated RNA was converted to cDNA. The protocol was immunoSEQ multiplex PCR, while the TCRdb copy is restricted to in-frame clones and leaves out a portion. The profile covers 200,000 to 250,000 clones, with about a tenth appearing a single time and 1% to 1.5% taken by the ten largest. The sequencing input was central memory CD4+ T cells from blood. The receptors here all came from a man younger than 35 in good health.

The J gene is TRBJ1-4, the V gene TRBV19; D remains unclear. CDR1 is LNHDA, CDR2 SQIVND, per germline (reference sequence). V lost 7 bases to trimming and J lost 8 bases, with 14 bases between them. The CDR3 length is 13 residues. CDR3: CASIGGGGEKLFF. Written as DNA, the CDR3 is TGTGCCAGTATTGGTGGCGGAGGAGAAAAACTGTTTTTT.

This clone was counted between two and nine times. V is TRBV4-3 and J is TRBJ1-1; 7 bases are shared with TRBD1. Looked up from germline, CDR1 is LGHNA and CDR2 is YSLEER. V lost 4 bases to trimming and J lost 1 base; unmatched junction nucleotides: 9. The CDR3 has 16 amino acids. CDR3 bases: TGCGCCAGCAGCCGAGAACCGGGACAGCCGAACACTGAAGCTTTCTTT. As protein: CASSREPGQPNTEAFF.

This clone was found a few times. CDR3 loop: CASSLRVSSYNEQFF. The CDR3 DNA sequence: TGCGCCAGCAGCTTGCGCGTGAGCTCCTACAATGAGCAGTTCTTC. V gene TRBV5-1 combines with J gene TRBJ2-1; D remains ambiguous. In germline, CDR1 is SGHRS, CDR2 YFSETQ. V dropped 1 base and J dropped 0 bases, with 8 bases sitting between them. The CDR3 totals 15 residues.

This clone was seen more than once but under ten times. The chain employs TRBV2 and TRBJ2-7; D remains ambiguous. CDR1 and CDR2 from the germline V gene are SNHLY and FYNNEI. The CDR3 has 15 amino acids. V lost 6 bases and J lost 0, with 15 bases in between. The CDR3 loop reads CASSDPGESSYEQYF. In nucleotides, the CDR3 is TGTGCCAGCAGCGACCCAGGAGAATCCTCCTACGAGCAGTACTTC.

V usage is TRBV2 and J usage is TRBJ2-7, with TRBD1 as a possible D gene (6 bases). V lost 6 bases to trimming and J lost 1 base, with 13 bases between them. Germline CDR1 SNHLY, CDR2 FYNNEI. The CDR3 spans 14 residues. The CDR3 bases are TGTGCCAGCAGGGAGACAGGAACATCCTACGAGCAGTACTTC. Its translation: CASRETGTSYEQYF.

This clone was recorded a few times. The chain has TRBV30 and TRBJ2-1; 8 bases match TRBD2. Per germline, CDR1 GTSNPN and CDR2 SVGIG (reference sequence). The CDR3 spans 14 residues. V gave up 0 bases and J gave up 7 bases; unmatched junction bases: 5. CDR3 protein: CAWSVPGRANEQFF. In DNA form, the CDR3 reads TGTGCCTGGAGTGTACCCGGGAGGGCGAATGAGCAGTTCTTC.

This clone is a singleton in its sample. The CDR3 reads CASSLGQREPQETQYF. The CDR3 coding sequence is TGTGCCAGCAGCTTAGGCCAGCGGGAACCTCAAGAGACCCAGTACTTC. The rearrangement links TRBV7-9 to TRBJ2-5; 7 bases are a match to TRBD2. The length of the CDR3 is 16 residues. The J segment lost 2 bases and the V segment lost 1 base, leaving 7 bases of the junction unmatched. CDR1 is SEHNR, CDR2 FQNEAQ, per germline (reference sequence).

The chain is built from TRBV9 and TRBJ2-5; the D call may be TRBD1 or TRBD2 (6 bases each). The end of the DNA is better explained by TRBJ2-7, so the J call may be wrong. The germline V gene has CDR1 SGDLS and CDR2 YYNGEE. The length of the CDR3 is 15 residues. Here the CDR3 reads CASSVGGAARHEQYF. For the CDR3, the DNA is TGTGCCAGCAGCGTAGGGGGGGCGGCCCGCCACGAGCAGTACTTC.

This clone was seen a few times. This rearrangement joins TRBV27 to TRBJ2-7, with 9 bases aligning to TRBD1. The CDR3 covers 16 residues. J gave up 5 bases and V 6 bases, and 14 bases lay outside the gene matches. From germline, CDR1 is MNHEY and CDR2 SMNVEV (reference sequence). The CDR3 region has the DNA TGTGCCAGCAGCCACCCGGACAGGGGATTGTTCAACGAGCAGTACTTC. Translating it yields CASSHPDRGLFNEQYF.

A few counts support this clone. DNA of the CDR3: TGTGCCAGCAGCTTAGTTTACAGGGGGAATGACCAAGAGACCCAGTACTTC. It codes for CASSLVYRGNDQETQYF. The chain joins TRBV7-2 to TRBJ2-5; 8 bases are a match to TRBD1. Germline V gene lookup returns CDR1 SGHTA and CDR2 FQGNSA. This CDR3 has 17 amino acids. J was trimmed by 0 bases and V by 1 base; bases with no gene match: 7.

This clone was detected a few times. The chain uses TRBV29-1 and TRBJ1-1; possible D gene TRBD1, 5 bases. The CDR3 is 16 residues long. The germline V gene has CDR1 SQVTM and CDR2 ANQGSEA. The V and J ends lost 5 bases and 5 bases respectively, with 24 bases between them. The CDR3 sequence is CSVSRESGPLRTEAFF. Here the CDR3 DNA reads TGCAGCGTTAGCCGAGAATCGGGACCTCTGAGGACTGAAGCTTTCTTT.

The rearrangement joins TRBV11-2 to TRBJ2-5, with no clear D. This CDR3 is built from 13 residues. Germline assignment: CDR1 SGHAT and CDR2 FQNNGV. The germline V and J ends were trimmed by 5 bases and 2 bases, with 9 bases remaining between them. In nucleotides, the CDR3 is TGTGCCAGCAGCCGGACCTTTCAAGAGACCCAGTACTTC. Translated, it gives CASSRTFQETQYF. Together with reference TRBV11-2 and TRBJ2-5, the CDR3 gives the full variable domain: EAGVAQSPRYKIIEKRQSVAFWCNPISGHATLYWYQQILGQGPKLLIQFQNNGVVDDSQLPKDRFSAERLKGVDSTLKIQPAKLEDSAVYLCASSRTFQETQYFGPGTRLLVL.

This clone appeared many times. The V call is TRBV7-9, the J call TRBJ2-7; the match to TRBD1 covers 7 bases. The V gene's germline CDR1 is SEHNR and CDR2 FQNEAQ (reference sequence). Trimming at V came to 4 bases and at J to 7 bases, leaving 4 bases not matched to a gene. The CDR3 contains 12 residues. Here the CDR3 reads CASSSRGPEQYF. In DNA, the CDR3 is TGTGCCAGCAGCTCGAGGGGGCCAGAGCAGTACTTC.

This clone was found a few times. The sample holds other DNA sequences that translate to the same CDR3. V and J are TRBV30 and TRBJ2-5; D may be TRBD2 (5 bases). This CDR3 region has 15 residues. The ends were cut back, 0 bases at V and 2 bases at J, with 13 bases in the middle. Germline CDR1 and CDR2: GTSNPN and SVGIG (reference sequence). CDR3 protein: CAWSVYRGGQETQYF. The CDR3 nucleotides are TGTGCCTGGAGTGTATACCGTGGCGGGCAAGAGACCCAGTACTTC.

This clone was seen a few times. This sequence joins TRBV6-1 and TRBJ2-1; D gene ambiguous. CDR1 is MNHNS and CDR2 is SASEGT in the germline V gene. CDR3 length: 15 amino acids. V lost 0 bases and J 3 bases, leaving 9 bases between the germline ends. DNA of the CDR3: TGTGCCAGCAGTGAAGCGGAACCCAGCTACAATGAGCAGTTCTTC. It specifies CASSEAEPSYNEQFF.

This clone has a handful of counts. The V and J genes are TRBV2 and TRBJ2-7, with D possibly TRBD1 on 6 matching bases. The CDR3 spans 13 residues. Between the trimmed V and J ends, which lost 6 bases and 2 bases, there was a span of 11 bases. Germline CDR1 SNHLY, CDR2 FYNNEI. CDR3 amino acids: CASRQGQAYEQYF. The CDR3 DNA follows: TGTGCCAGCAGACAGGGCCAGGCCTACGAGCAGTACTTC.